A single sample is the source of the 32 T cell receptor beta chains below, sequenced in a study of T cells in Graves' hyperthyroidism and ophthalmopathy. Amplified regions were TCR beta CDR3 sequences from RNA transcripts. HTBI primers drove first-round RT-PCR of the TCR CDR3. TCRdb redid the calling of the multiplex PCR reads with MiXCR, one entry per CDR3 protein. This table has fewer than 350,000 distinct CDR3 sequences, roughly 13% appearing once. Specimen: blood. The receptors shown here come from a woman aged 35 to 49 with Graves' hyperthyroidism.

There are a few counts of this clonotype. V usage is TRBV19 and J usage is TRBJ2-7; D remains ambiguous. CDR3 length: 14 amino acids. In germline, CDR1 is LNHDA, CDR2 SQIVND (reference sequence). Trimming stripped 5 bases from V and 5 bases from J, with 16 bases between. In nucleotides, the CDR3 is TGTGCCAGTAGTTTAATGACTGGCCCCAACGAGCAGTACTTC. As protein: CASSLMTGPNEQYF.

In its sample, this clonotype was seen a few times. V is TRBV19 and J is TRBJ1-1, with unresolved D. V lost 3 bases, J lost 0 bases, and 8 bases lay in between. CDR1 and CDR2 from the germline V gene are LNHDA and SQIVND (reference sequence). The CDR3 has 14 residues. The CDR3, as DNA: TGTGCCAGTAGTATCTCCAGGCTGAACACTGAAGCTTTCTTT. It encodes CASSISRLNTEAFF.

CDR3 protein: CASSLDRDRNSPLHF. The CDR3 nucleotides are TGTGCCAGCAGCTTGGACAGGGATCGGAATTCACCCCTCCACTTT. J is TRBJ1-6 and V is TRBV5-4; tentative D call: TRBD1 (6 bases). The CDR3 consists of 15 residues. Deletions cut 0 bases from V and 7 bases from J, with 11 bases between. CDR1 is SGHNT and CDR2 is YYREEE in the germline V gene (reference sequence). Full variable domain (missing parts from reference TRBV5-4 and TRBJ1-6): ETGVTQSPTHLIKTRGQQVTLRCSSQSGHNTVSWYQQALGQGPQFIFQYYREEENGRGNFPPRFSGLQFPNYSSELNVNALELDDSALYLCASSLDRDRNSPLHFGNGTRLTVT.

The sample holds many counts of this clonotype. The rearrangement joins TRBV29-1 to TRBJ2-1; perhaps TRBD2 as D (6 bases). Germline-derived CDR1 and CDR2 are SQVTM and ANQGSEA. The CDR3 has 15 amino acids. V lost 2 bases, J lost 5 bases, and 16 bases lay in between. The CDR3 nucleotides are TGCAGCGTTGAAAAAGGGCTAGCGAAAAACAATGAGCAGTTCTTC. It translates to CSVEKGLAKNNEQFF.

This sequence joins TRBV9 and TRBJ1-6; possibly TRBD1 for D (5 bases). V was cut by 2 bases and J by 14 bases, with 20 bases left in between. Per germline, CDR1 SGDLS and CDR2 YYNGEE. This CDR3 contains 15 residues. As DNA, the CDR3 is TGTGCCAGCAGCGTCCAGGGTTCGCAGAGTGAAACCCTCCACTTT. Its translation is CASSVQGSQSETLHF.

The sample holds a few counts of this clonotype. This rearrangement joins TRBV7-9 to TRBJ2-1; 10 bases line up with TRBD2. Germline CDR1 reads SEHNR; CDR2 reads FQNEAQ (reference sequence). The CDR3 totals 16 residues. Unmatched junction bases numbered 11, after V lost 3 bases and J lost 9 bases. CDR3 residues: CASSFRFSGRAGEQFF. Written as DNA, the CDR3 is TGTGCCAGCAGCTTCCGTTTCAGCGGGAGGGCCGGTGAGCAGTTCTTC.

In this sample, this clonotype turned up a few times. V and J are TRBV4-1 and TRBJ2-6; 7 nucleotides line up with TRBD2. With 1 base clipped from V and 2 bases from J, the junction kept 5 bases outside the gene matches. The CDR3 has 17 residues. The germline gives CDR1 MGHRA, CDR2 YSYEKL. This CDR3 reads CASSQGTRSTGANVLTF. The CDR3 nucleotides are TGCGCCAGCAGCCAAGGGACTAGGTCTACTGGGGCCAACGTCCTGACTTTC.

In its sample, this clonotype was seen many times. The chain couples TRBV7-6 to TRBJ2-7; 10 bases are shared with TRBD2. This CDR3 region has 16 residues. Per germline, CDR1 SGHVS and CDR2 FNYEAQ. The V and J ends lost 1 base and 5 bases, in that order; junction bases with no gene match: 8. CDR3 bases: TGTGCCAGCAGCTTAGAAGCCACCGGACTAGCGGACGAGCAGTACTTC. This translates into CASSLEATGLADEQYF.

This clonotype occurred many times. The V and J genes are TRBV6-1 and TRBJ1-5; D not certain. The CDR3 length is 13 residues. Germline V lookup: CDR1 MNHNS, CDR2 SASEGT. The V end was cut by 6 bases, the J end by 2 bases, with 8 bases between. DNA for the CDR3: TGTGCCAGCAGGACGACGGGCAATCAGCCCCAGCATTTT. Translated, it gives CASRTTGNQPQHF.

This clonotype has ten or more counts. The V call is TRBV2, the J call TRBJ2-3, with a tentative D call TRBD1 (6 bases). The ends were cut back, 7 bases at V and 3 bases at J, with 11 bases in the middle. The CDR3 contains 13 residues. From germline, CDR1 is SNHLY and CDR2 FYNNEI. The CDR3: CASITDRTDTQYF. The CDR3 DNA sequence: TGTGCCAGCATTACGGACAGAACAGATACGCAGTATTTT.

Many counts were recorded for this clonotype. This chain uses TRBV2 with TRBJ2-2; D unresolved. There are 13 residues in the CDR3. Germline loops: CDR1 SNHLY, CDR2 FYNNEI. The ends were cut back, 6 bases at V and 3 bases at J, with 8 bases in the middle. CDR3 protein: CASRLLYTGELFF. In nucleotides, the CDR3 is TGTGCCAGCAGGTTATTATACACCGGGGAGCTGTTTTTT. Complete variable domain (other parts from reference TRBV2 and TRBJ2-2): EPEVTQTPSHQVTQMGQEVILRCVPISNHLYFYWYRQILGQKVEFLVSFYNNEISEKSEIFDDQFSVERPDGSNFTLKIRSTKLEDSAMYFCASRLLYTGELFFGEGSRLTVL.

This clonotype came up a few times. V usage is TRBV14 and J usage is TRBJ2-7, with no clear D. Trimming left V 6 bases short and J 3 bases short, with 18 bases between. CDR1 SGHDN and CDR2 FVKESK come from the germline V gene. CDR3 size: 15 residues. This CDR3 is CASSSGPRGNYEQYF. The CDR3 bases are TGTGCCAGCAGTTCCGGGCCCCGAGGAAACTACGAGCAGTACTTC.

This clonotype was found a few times. The V call is TRBV19, the J call TRBJ1-1; tentatively, D is TRBD1 (5 bases). CDR1 is LNHDA and CDR2 is SQIVND in the germline V gene (reference sequence). This CDR3 contains 15 residues. Trimming cost V 10 bases and J 5 bases, with 23 bases left between them. The CDR3 here is CATHFLGQGGTEAFF. The CDR3 coding sequence is TGTGCCACCCATTTTCTAGGTCAGGGAGGTACTGAAGCTTTCTTT.

This clonotype was seen at least ten times. The chain employs TRBV2 and TRBJ1-2; D is perhaps TRBD1 (5 bases). Germline lookup yields CDR1 SNHLY and CDR2 FYNNEI. CDR3 length: 15 residues. V was clipped by 6 bases and J by 4 bases, with 18 bases between them. CDR3 residues: CASRADILGSYGYTF. CDR3 in DNA: TGTGCCAGCAGAGCGGACATCCTAGGGAGCTATGGCTACACCTTC.

J is TRBJ1-1 and V is TRBV4-2; 7 nucleotides line up with TRBD1. With V trimmed by 1 base and J by 1 base, 6 bases remained unmatched. Germline V CDR1 and CDR2: LGHNA, YNFKEQ. The CDR3 is 16 residues long. The CDR3 nucleotides are TGTGCCAGCAGCCAAGGGGGACAGACCCGGAACACTGAAGCTTTCTTT. Translated: CASSQGGQTRNTEAFF.

Ten or more counts support this clonotype. V gene TRBV7-9 combines with J gene TRBJ1-1; no clear D. Germline loops: CDR1 SEHNR, CDR2 FQNEAQ (reference sequence). Trimming stripped 6 bases from V and 4 bases from J, with 9 bases between. The CDR3 loop spans 12 amino acids. This chain's CDR3 is CASSLMVTEAFF. CDR3 nucleotides: TGTGCCAGCAGTTTGATGGTCACTGAAGCTTTCTTT.

This clonotype came up many times. The rearrangement uses TRBV24-1 and TRBJ1-2; 9 nucleotides agree with TRBD1. This CDR3 comprises 15 residues. Trimming took 6 bases from V and 4 from J; bases not matched to a gene: 8. Germline assignment: CDR1 KGHDR and CDR2 SFDVKD. CDR3: CATSKGQGPTYGYTF. The CDR3 nucleotides are TGTGCCACCAGTAAAGGACAGGGGCCTACCTATGGCTACACCTTC.

The chain uses TRBV7-9 and TRBJ2-7, with D tentatively TRBD1 (5 bases). The germline V and J ends were trimmed by 6 bases and 5 bases, with 20 bases remaining between them. The CDR3 spans 15 residues. Germline V gives CDR1 SEHNR, CDR2 FQNEAQ (reference sequence). Here the CDR3 reads CASRLSWQGWHEQYF. CDR3 sequence (DNA): TGTGCCAGCAGATTATCTTGGCAGGGTTGGCACGAGCAGTACTTC. The full variable domain, rest sourced from reference TRBV7-9 and TRBJ2-7, is DTGVSQNPRHKITKRGQNVTFRCDPISEHNRLYWYRQTLGQGPEFLTYFQNEAQLEKSRLLSDRFSAERPKGSFSTLEIQRTEQGDSAMYLCASRLSWQGWHEQYFGPGTRLTVT.

This clonotype was observed many times. V is TRBV27 and J is TRBJ2-1, with 11 positions matching TRBD2. Germline assignment: CDR1 MNHEY and CDR2 SMNVEV (reference sequence). The CDR3 runs to 16 residues. J gave up 4 bases and V 6 bases, and 8 bases lay outside the gene matches. CDR3 in amino acids: CASSLLAGEIYNEQFF. In nucleotides, the CDR3 is TGTGCCAGCAGCCTACTAGCGGGAGAAATTTACAATGAGCAGTTCTTC.

CDR3 sequence (DNA): TGTGCCAGCAGCTTACAGGGGCGCACGCAGTATTTT. Its protein is CASSLQGRTQYF. The chain uses TRBV7-3 and TRBJ2-3, with a possible D match to TRBD1 (6 bases). The V and J ends lost 2 bases and 9 bases respectively, with 9 bases between them. Germline values: CDR1 SGHTA, CDR2 FQGTGA. This CDR3 has 12 amino acids.

This clonotype has at least ten counts. The genes are TRBV27 and TRBJ2-7; 8 positions agree with TRBD2. Trimming took 5 bases from V and 5 from J; bases not matched to a gene: 8. This CDR3 is 14 amino acids long. CDR1 and CDR2 (germline): MNHEY, SMNVEV (reference sequence). CDR3 in amino acids: CASSIAGWGDEQYF. In DNA, the CDR3 is TGTGCCAGCAGTATAGCGGGATGGGGTGACGAGCAGTACTTC.

In this sample, this clonotype turned up many times. The chain is built from TRBV7-2 and TRBJ1-1; D unclear. Trimming took off 3 bases at V and 0 bases at J, with 5 bases between the two ends. The length of the CDR3 is 13 residues. The germline V gene encodes CDR1 SGHTA and CDR2 FQGNSA. The DNA for the CDR3 is TGTGCCAGCAGCTTTCGGGTGAACACTGAAGCTTTCTTT. Protein sequence: CASSFRVNTEAFF.

The chain couples TRBV2 to TRBJ1-2; D possibly corresponds to TRBD1 (6 bases). The CDR3 loop spans 14 amino acids. Trimming pared 4 bases from V and 7 bases from J, leaving 16 bases between. The germline V gene has CDR1 SNHLY and CDR2 FYNNEI. The CDR3, as DNA: TGTGCCAGCAGTGCCCCAGGGGCCACGGGTGGCTACACCTTC. As protein: CASSAPGATGGYTF.

The chain is built from TRBV28 and TRBJ1-2; D is undetermined. The germline V and J ends were trimmed by 4 bases and 13 bases, with 16 bases remaining between them. The CDR3 is 12 residues long. The germline gives CDR1 MDHEN, CDR2 SYDVKM. The CDR3 nucleotides are TGTGCCAGCAGTTCAGAAGTTGGCGAGCCCACCTTC. Its translation is CASSSEVGEPTF.

This clonotype was counted many times. V usage is TRBV2 and J usage is TRBJ2-5; D may be TRBD2 (5 bases). The CDR3 covers 14 residues. Germline V CDR1 and CDR2: SNHLY, FYNNEI. V was pared by 2 bases and J by 5 bases, with 12 bases between. The CDR3: CASSERGWDETQYF. The CDR3 bases are TGTGCCAGCAGTGAACGGGGTTGGGATGAGACCCAGTACTTC.

This clonotype was observed many times. J is TRBJ2-1 and V is TRBV27; no clear D. This CDR3 is built from 13 residues. V was pared by 4 bases and J by 8 bases, with 12 bases between. Germline lookup yields CDR1 MNHEY and CDR2 SMNVEV (reference sequence). For the CDR3, the DNA is TGTGCCAGCAGTTCCGTTTTAGCCTATGAGCAGTTCTTC. Protein sequence: CASSSVLAYEQFF.

This clonotype was found many times. The V and J genes are TRBV7-2 and TRBJ1-2; 9 bases fit TRBD1. CDR1 is SGHTA and CDR2 is FQGNSA in the germline V gene. The V segment lost 1 base and the J segment 5 bases; nucleotides outside the gene matches: 8. The CDR3 covers 16 residues. The CDR3 DNA sequence: TGTGCCAGCAGCTTAGGGGTACACAGGGGGCGTTATGGCTACACCTTC. Amino acids: CASSLGVHRGRYGYTF. Filled out from reference TRBV7-2 and TRBJ1-2, the complete variable domain reads GAGVSQSPSNKVTEKGKDVELRCDPISGHTALYWYRQSLGQGLEFLIYFQGNSAPDKSGLPSDRFSAERTGGSVSTLTIQRTQQEDSAVYLCASSLGVHRGRYGYTFGSGTRLTVV.

This clonotype was recorded at least ten times. The chain employs TRBV15 and TRBJ1-2, with D perhaps TRBD1 (5 bases). Between the trimmed V and J ends, which lost 0 bases and 8 bases, there was a span of 10 bases. The CDR3 has 13 amino acids. Germline assignment: CDR1 LNHNV and CDR2 YYDKDF (reference sequence). The DNA of the CDR3 is TGTGCCACCAGCAGAGATGGGACGATGGGCTACACCTTC. Translating gives CATSRDGTMGYTF.

In its sample, this clonotype was seen a few times. The chain recombines TRBV25-1 with TRBJ2-2; D is tentatively TRBD1 or TRBD2 (5 bases each). V shed 5 bases and J shed 4 bases, with 8 bases lying between them. Germline V gene lookup returns CDR1 MGHDK and CDR2 SYGVNS. The CDR3 has 13 residues. CDR3 sequence (DNA): TGTGCCAGCAGTCTCGGGACCACCGGGGAGCTGTTTTTT. Protein sequence: CASSLGTTGELFF.

This chain connects TRBV6-1 to TRBJ2-7; maybe TRBD1 (7 bases). Germline V CDR1 and CDR2: MNHNS, SASEGT. V was pared by 0 bases and J by 3 bases, with 12 bases between. The CDR3 covers 15 residues. This CDR3 is CASSEARDSVYEQYF. CDR3 DNA: TGTGCCAGCAGTGAAGCGCGGGACAGCGTCTACGAGCAGTACTTC.

Ten or more counts support this clonotype. CDR3 amino acids: CASSDPDITYEQYF. Written as DNA, the CDR3 is TGTGCCAGCAGCGACCCCGACATAACCTACGAGCAGTACTTC. The V call is TRBV28, the J call TRBJ2-7; D is unclear. Germline CDR1 is MDHEN and CDR2 is SYDVKM. The CDR3 consists of 14 residues. V lost 6 bases and J lost 2, with 14 bases in between. Full variable domain (missing parts from reference TRBV28 and TRBJ2-7): DVKVTQSSRYLVKRTGEKVFLECVQDMDHENMFWYRQDPGLGLRLIYFSYDVKMKEKGDIPEGYSVSREKKERFSLILESASTNQTSMYLCASSDPDITYEQYFGPGTRLTVT.

Ten or more counts support this clonotype. This sequence joins TRBV6-5 and TRBJ1-1; D remains unclear. CDR3 size: 13 residues. CDR1 and CDR2 (germline): MNHEY, SVGAGI. Trimming removed 0 bases at V and 10 bases at J, with 12 bases between. The CDR3 nucleotides are TGTGCCAGCAGTTACTCGGCTCTAAATCTAGCTTTCTTT. Translated, it gives CASSYSALNLAFF.